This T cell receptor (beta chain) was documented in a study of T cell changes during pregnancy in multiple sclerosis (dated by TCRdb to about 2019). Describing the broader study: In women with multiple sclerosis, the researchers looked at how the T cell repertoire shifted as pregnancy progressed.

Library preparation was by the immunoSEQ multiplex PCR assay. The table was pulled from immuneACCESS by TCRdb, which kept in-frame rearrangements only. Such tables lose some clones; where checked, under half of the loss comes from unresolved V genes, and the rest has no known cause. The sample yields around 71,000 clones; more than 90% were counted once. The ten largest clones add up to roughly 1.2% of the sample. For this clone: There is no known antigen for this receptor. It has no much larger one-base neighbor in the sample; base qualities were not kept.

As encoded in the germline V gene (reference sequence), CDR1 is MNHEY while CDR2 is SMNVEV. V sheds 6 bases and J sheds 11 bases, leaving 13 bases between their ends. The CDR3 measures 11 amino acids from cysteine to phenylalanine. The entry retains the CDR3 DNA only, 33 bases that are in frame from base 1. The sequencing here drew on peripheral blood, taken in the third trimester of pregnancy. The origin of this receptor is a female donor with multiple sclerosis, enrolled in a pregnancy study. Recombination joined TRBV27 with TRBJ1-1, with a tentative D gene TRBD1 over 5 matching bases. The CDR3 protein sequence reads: CASRRDSRAFF. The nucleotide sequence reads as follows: TGTGCCAGCAGAAGGGACTCTCGGGCTTTCTTT.